This T cell receptor beta chain was sequenced for a study of CD8 T cells in Susac syndrome. Overall study findings and caveats: TCR sequencing and HLA analysis covered a relatively small number of individuals.

Germline CDR1 reads SGHNT; CDR2 reads YYREEE (reference sequence). V dropped 0 bases and J dropped 6; count of bases not matched to a gene: 5. This CDR3 comprises 15 residues. This clonotype has a single count. The antigen is not known. A quantity of roughly 0.5 to 1 ug RNA underwent reverse transcription using random hexamers. A multiplex approach, immunoSEQ multiplex PCR, amplified TCR beta CDR3 across 54 Vbeta and 13 Jbeta. TCRdb independently ran MiXCR on the immunoSEQ multiplex PCR reads; one entry per CDR3 protein. The data show about 300,000 distinct CDR3 sequences, approximately 89% seen once. Stable or active relapsing-remitting multiple sclerosis, untreated and meeting revised McDonald criteria, defined the controls. Both CD4+ and CD8+ T cells were negatively isolated, and TEMRA cells underwent FACS enrichment.

The sequence derives from a human donor with multiple sclerosis. This chain joins TRBV5-4 and TRBJ2-4, with 8 bases fitting TRBD2. The sample consisted of CD8+ T cells from PBMCs. Written as DNA, the CDR3 is TGTGCCAGCAGCTTGGAACCCCTAGCGGGAAACATTCAGTACTTC. This codes for CASSLEPLAGNIQYF. Full variable domain (rest looked up from reference TRBV5-4 and TRBJ2-4): ETGVTQSPTHLIKTRGQQVTLRCSSQSGHNTVSWYQQALGQGPQFIFQYYREEENGRGNFPPRFSGLQFPNYSSELNVNALELDDSALYLCASSLEPLAGNIQYFGAGTRLSVL.